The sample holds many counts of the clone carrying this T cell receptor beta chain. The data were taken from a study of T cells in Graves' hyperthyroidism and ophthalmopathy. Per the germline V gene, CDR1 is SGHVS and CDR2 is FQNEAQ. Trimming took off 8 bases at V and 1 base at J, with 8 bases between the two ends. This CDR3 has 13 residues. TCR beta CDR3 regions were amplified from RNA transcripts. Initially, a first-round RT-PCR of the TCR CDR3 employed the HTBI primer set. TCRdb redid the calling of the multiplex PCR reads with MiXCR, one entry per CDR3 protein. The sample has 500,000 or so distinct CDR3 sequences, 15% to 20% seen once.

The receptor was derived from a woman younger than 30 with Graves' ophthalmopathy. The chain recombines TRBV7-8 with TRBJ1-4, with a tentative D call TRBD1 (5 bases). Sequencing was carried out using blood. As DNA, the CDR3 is TGTGCCAGCGCAAGGGGAACTAATGAAAAACTGTTTTTT. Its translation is CASARGTNEKLFF.